The rows below give T cell receptor beta chains drawn from one sample of a study of T-cell reconstitution after alpha-beta-depleted transplantation in children. Using its own MiXCR run on the PCR reads, TCRdb lists one record per CDR3 protein. The repertoire holds 490,000 or so distinct CDR3 sequences, with over 9.5% as singletons. Here the sequenced sample was PBMCs, taken before TCRalphabeta/CD19-depleted stem cell transplant. These receptors originate from a child aged 2 to 15 with inherited bone marrow failure, due to receive a stem cell transplant. Each CDR3 is given with its conserved first and last residue. A D gene is named only where the DNA matches it firmly. The size of a clone is reported for some rows only, either as once, few or many, or as a class for expanded clones.

J | V | size | D | DNA | CDR3
TRBJ2-2 | TRBV11-1 | many | . | TGTGCCAGCAGCCCCCGGGCAGCCGTGAACACCGGGGAGCTGTTTTTT | CASSPRAAVNTGELFF
TRBJ2-1 | TRBV12-3/TRBV12-4 | few | . | TGTGCCAGCAGTTTCAGGGACAGGGGGCTGTTGACTAGCGGGAGAAGCTACAATGAGCAGTTCTTC | CASSFRDRGLLTSGRSYNEQFF
TRBJ2-1 | TRBV6-5 | many | TRBD2 | TGTGCCAGCAGTTGGGGGGTAGCGGGAGCCCCAGATGAGCAGTTCTTC | CASSWGVAGAPDEQFF
TRBJ2-2 | TRBV10-2 | . | . | TGCGCCACCCAGAACACCGGGGAGCTGTTTTTT | CATQNTGELFF
TRBJ1-1 | TRBV6-2/TRBV6-3 | many | . | TGTGCCAGCAGTTACGGGCCGGGAGGGTCGTGGACTGAAGCTTTCTTT | CASSYGPGGSWTEAFF
TRBJ2-2 | TRBV28 | many | . | TGTGCCAGCAGGGGCCTTTGGGCCGGGGAGCTGTTTTTT | CASRGLWAGELFF
TRBJ1-1 | TRBV27 | many | TRBD1 | TGTGCCAGCAGTTTTGACAGGGGGCCCGCTGAAGCTTTCTTT | CASSFDRGPAEAFF
TRBJ1-1 | TRBV29-1 | many | . | TGCAGCGTTGAGGTCAGTAGTAACACTGAAGCTTTCTTT | CSVEVSSNTEAFF
TRBJ2-2 | TRBV20-1 | . | . | TGCAGTGCTAGAGATTTCCTAGCCGACACCGGGGAGCTGTTTTTT | CSARDFLADTGELFF
TRBJ2-2 | TRBV29-1 | many | . | TGCAGCGTTGAAGTAGGGCCAGGGGGGGACACCGGGGAGCTGTTTTTT | CSVEVGPGGDTGELFF
TRBJ2-1 | TRBV6-2/TRBV6-3 | many | . | TGTGCCAGCAGTTACGGAGATACCCAGTTCTTC | CASSYGDTQFF
TRBJ2-2 | TRBV5-5 | many | . | TGTGCCAGCAGCTTGGAAGTCGACGGGGAGCTGTTTTTT | CASSLEVDGELFF
TRBJ2-2 | TRBV5-1 | many | . | TGCGCCAGCAGCTTCGAAAACACCTGGGAGCTGTTTTTT | CASSFENTWELFF
TRBJ2-5 | TRBV6-1 | many | TRBD2 | TGTGCCAGCCAGGGGCTAGCGGGAGGGCCGGAGACCCAGTACTTC | CASQGLAGGPETQYF
TRBJ2-1 | TRBV20-1 | few | TRBD2 | TGCAGTGCTCGGCCGGGGCGACTAGCGACCAATGAGCAGTTCTTC | CSARPGRLATNEQFF
TRBJ2-3 | TRBV19 | . | TRBD2 | TGTGCCAGTAGTAAGTCGGCGCTAGCGGGAGATTTGTCAGATACGCAGTATTTT | CASSKSALAGDLSDTQYF
TRBJ1-1 | TRBV7-2 | few | TRBD1 | TGTGCCAGCAGCTTATGGGACAGCAACACTGAAGCTTTCTTT | CASSLWDSNTEAFF
TRBJ2-3 | TRBV19 | few | . | TGTGCCAGTAGCCCGGGAATAGCGGCCCCAGATACGCAGTATTTT | CASSPGIAAPDTQYF
TRBJ2-2 | TRBV5-1 | many | . | TGCGCCACCCGACTGGGCGGGTTAAACACCGGGGAGCTGTTTTTT | CATRLGGLNTGELFF
TRBJ2-5 | TRBV6-2/TRBV6-3 | many | . | TGTGCCAGCAGTTACCCGCCCCGAGGAGAGACCCAGTACTTC | CASSYPPRGETQYF
TRBJ1-1 | TRBV7-9 | many | . | TGTGCCAGCGCAGGGGAGGGGACTGAAGCTTTCTTT | CASAGEGTEAFF
TRBJ1-2 | TRBV5-8 | . | . | TGTGCCAGCAGCTTGAATAGCCAGAACTATGGCTACACCTTC | CASSLNSQNYGYTF
TRBJ2-7 | TRBV10-2 | few | TRBD1 | TGCGCCAGCAGCCCGGGGACAGGGGGCCCCTCCTACGAGCAGTACTTC | CASSPGTGGPSYEQYF
TRBJ1-5 | TRBV7-2 | many | TRBD1 | TGTGCCAGCAGCTTTACCGGGACAGGCAATCAGCCCCAGCATTTT | CASSFTGTGNQPQHF
TRBJ1-3 | TRBV12-3/TRBV12-4 | many | . | TGTGCCAGCAGTTTAATGGACAGTTCAAACACCATATATTTT | CASSLMDSSNTIYF
TRBJ2-2 | TRBV29-1 | many | TRBD2 | TGCAGCGTAGGTAGCGGGAGGGCCGTCACCGGGGAGCTGTTTTTT | CSVGSGRAVTGELFF
TRBJ2-7 | TRBV4-1 | many | . | TGCGCCAGCAGCCAAGTCGGGTCCCACGAGCAGTACTTC | CASSQVGSHEQYF
TRBJ2-1 | TRBV7-2 | many | TRBD1 | TGTGCCAGCAGCTTATACCGGACAGGGGGATACAATGAGCAGTTCTTC | CASSLYRTGGYNEQFF
TRBJ2-5 | TRBV11-1 | many | TRBD1 | TGTGCCAGCAGCTTAGCGGTCGATGGCAGGGGGTATAGAGAGACCCAGTACTTC | CASSLAVDGRGYRETQYF
TRBJ2-7 | TRBV20-1 | many | . | TGCAGTGCTAGATGGCTAGAGGACAGTTCCTACGAGCAGTACTTC | CSARWLEDSSYEQYF
TRBJ1-1 | TRBV5-6 | few | . | TGTGCCAGCAGCTTGGGCGGGGGTTGGGGCACTGAAGCTTTCTTT | CASSLGGGWGTEAFF
TRBJ2-7 | TRBV28 | . | TRBD1 | TGTGCCAGCAGTTCCTCCCGACAGGGGGTCTTCTACGAGCAGTACTTC | CASSSSRQGVFYEQYF
TRBJ2-1 | TRBV12-3/TRBV12-4 | many | TRBD2 | TGTGCCAGCAGTTTGCCTATAGCGGGCAGAGACACTGAGCAGTTCTTC | CASSLPIAGRDTEQFF
TRBJ2-7 | TRBV6-1 | many | . | TGTGCCAGCGGCGCCTCCGACAGACCCCCCTACGAGCAGTACTTC | CASGASDRPPYEQYF
TRBJ2-7 | TRBV14 | . | . | TGTGCCAGCAGCCAAGATTTAGGTCCCTACGAGCAGTACTTC | CASSQDLGPYEQYF
TRBJ2-1 | TRBV24-1 | . | TRBD2 | TGTGCCACCAGCCTTAGCGGGATCGGCCTCAATGAGCAGTTCTTC | CATSLSGIGLNEQFF
TRBJ1-1 | TRBV29-1 | . | . | TGCAGCGTCCCAAGTTACACTGAAGCTTTCTTT | CSVPSYTEAFF
TRBJ2-5 | TRBV20-1 | many | . | TGCAGTGCTAGAGCTAGCTTAGCGAGGGGGTTTGGGACCCAGTACTTC | CSARASLARGFGTQYF
TRBJ2-2 | TRBV12-3/TRBV12-4 | . | . | TGTGCCAGCAGTTTCCCCGTAGGGGAGACCGGGGAGCTGTTTTTT | CASSFPVGETGELFF
TRBJ2-5 | TRBV19 | few | TRBD2 | TGTGCCAGTAGTATCCGGGGACTAGCGCCAGCAGAGACCCAGTACTTC | CASSIRGLAPAETQYF
TRBJ2-2 | TRBV27 | many | . | TGTGCCAGCAGTTTAGTGGGAAGGAACACCGGGGAGCTGTTTTTT | CASSLVGRNTGELFF
TRBJ2-6 | TRBV20-1 | many | TRBD1 | TGCAGTGCTCGGACAGGCCAGTCTGGGGCCAACGTCCTGACTTTC | CSARTGQSGANVLTF
TRBJ2-2 | TRBV20-1 | many | TRBD2 | TGCAGTGCCCGGGAAGCGGGAGGGCCGGGTGACACCGGGGAGCTGTTTTTT | CSAREAGGPGDTGELFF
TRBJ2-3 | TRBV6-5 | few | TRBD1 | TGTGCCAGCAGTTTCCATTTGGGACAGGGAACAGATACGCAGTATTTT | CASSFHLGQGTDTQYF
TRBJ1-2 | TRBV4-3 | many | . | TGCGCCAGCAGCCAAGAGGGGTCCGCACGGGGCTATGGCTACACCTTC | CASSQEGSARGYGYTF
TRBJ2-5 | TRBV9 | many | . | TGTGCCAGCAGCGTAGCGCGGGACCGGTTTCAAGAGACCCAGTACTTC | CASSVARDRFQETQYF
TRBJ2-7 | TRBV27 | many | . | TGTGCCAGCAGGCCGGTCTCGGGGCGCTACGAGCAGTACTTC | CASRPVSGRYEQYF
TRBJ2-7 | TRBV20-1 | few | TRBD1 | TGCATTGCTAGAGATTTCAGGGGGCGAGACGAGCAGTACTTC | CIARDFRGRDEQYF
TRBJ2-3 | TRBV7-8 | . | TRBD2 | TGTGCCAGCAGCTTAGCATTTTCAGGACTAGCCGAGGATACGCAGTATTTT | CASSLAFSGLAEDTQYF
TRBJ2-1 | TRBV18 | many | . | TGTGCCAGCTCACCACCGGGACTCAGACTCAATGAGCAGTTCTTC | CASSPPGLRLNEQFF
TRBJ2-2 | TRBV20-1 | many | . | TGCAGTGCTAGCCGTCCAGGGCCCGGGGAGCTGTTTTTT | CSASRPGPGELFF
TRBJ1-2 | TRBV4-1 | many | . | TGCGCCAGCAGCCCGGGGTTAAACTATTGCTACACCTTC | CASSPGLNYCYTF
TRBJ2-7 | TRBV5-1 | many | TRBD1 | TGCGCCAGCAGCTTGGTGACAGGGCAGTGGTACGAGCAGTACTTC | CASSLVTGQWYEQYF
TRBJ2-6 | TRBV6-2/TRBV6-3 | . | . | TGTGCCAGCTGGACTTTCTCCTCTGGGGCCAACGTCCTGACTTTC | CASWTFSSGANVLTF
TRBJ1-5 | TRBV11-2 | . | . | TGTGCCAGCAGCCTAGGACCCTATAATCAGCCCCAGCATTTT | CASSLGPYNQPQHF
TRBJ2-7 | TRBV5-1 | many | TRBD2 | TGCGCCAGCAGTTGGGGGACTAGCGGGAGAGGCTACGAGCAGTACTTC | CASSWGTSGRGYEQYF
TRBJ2-7 | TRBV7-9 | many | . | TGTGCCAGCAGCTTAGCAAACTCCTACGAGCAGTACTTC | CASSLANSYEQYF
TRBJ2-7 | TRBV12-3/TRBV12-4 | many | TRBD2 | TGTGCCAGCAGTTTCGGACTAGCCGACGAGCAGTACTTC | CASSFGLADEQYF